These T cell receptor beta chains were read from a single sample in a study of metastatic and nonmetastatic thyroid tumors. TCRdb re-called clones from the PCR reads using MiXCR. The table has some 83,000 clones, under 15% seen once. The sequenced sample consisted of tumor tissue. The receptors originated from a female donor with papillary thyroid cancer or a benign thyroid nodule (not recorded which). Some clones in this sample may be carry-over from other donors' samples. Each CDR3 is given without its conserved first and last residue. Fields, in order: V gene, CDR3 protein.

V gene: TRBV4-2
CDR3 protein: ASSQDRAGGIAEAF

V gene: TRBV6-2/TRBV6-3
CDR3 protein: ASSYTGVFLSSYEQY

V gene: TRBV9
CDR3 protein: ASGSDRVTNEQF

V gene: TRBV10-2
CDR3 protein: ASSPSGETQY

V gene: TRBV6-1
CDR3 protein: ASSPSGGTGRDYEQY

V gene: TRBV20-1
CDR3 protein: SAEPPGHPGLRY

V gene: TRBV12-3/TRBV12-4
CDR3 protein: ASSFGGADTGELF

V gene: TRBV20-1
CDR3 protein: SAFTGERNQPQH

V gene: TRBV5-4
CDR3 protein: ASSLAGQGTDTQY

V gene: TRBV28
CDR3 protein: ASTVRTGGPYGYT

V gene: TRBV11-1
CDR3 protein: ASSLGGPHTEAF

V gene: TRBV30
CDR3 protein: AWRGTSVTGELF

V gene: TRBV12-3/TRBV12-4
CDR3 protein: ASSFGGLGVYEQY

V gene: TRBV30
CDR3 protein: AWSGLRESEQF

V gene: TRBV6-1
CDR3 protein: ASSETSGSNNEQY

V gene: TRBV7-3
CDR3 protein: ASSLTGLTGELF

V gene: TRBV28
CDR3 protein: ASSSPGGENIQY

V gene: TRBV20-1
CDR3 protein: SADPIGDTDYGYT

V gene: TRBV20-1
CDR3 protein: SARDGTGNTEAF

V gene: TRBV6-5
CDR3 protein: ASSTGDGAVLNNSPLH

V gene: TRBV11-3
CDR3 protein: ASSRLGQGGSYEQY

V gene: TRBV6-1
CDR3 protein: ASCQGRAEAF

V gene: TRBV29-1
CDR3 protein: SVRDPAYEQY

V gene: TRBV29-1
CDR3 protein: SVNDRGNVYGYT

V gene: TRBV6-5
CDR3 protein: ASSWVVIPSGDLF

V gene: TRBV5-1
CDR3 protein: ASSLSSGRGDEQF